This T cell receptor beta chain is from a study of cytomegalovirus exposure and HLA in healthy donors. PCR used 60 Vbeta primers and 13 Jbeta primers. Sequenced by immunoSEQ multiplex PCR; TCRdb stores in-frame clones only, minus some. The sample has 120,000 to 150,000 clones, 76% seen once. After removal of 5 bases from V and 4 bases from J, the junction contained 4 bases not matched to a gene. Germline V lookup: CDR1 SGHRS, CDR2 YFSETQ. The CDR3 has 14 residues. The source material was PBMCs. This TCR came from a middle-aged woman in good health and CMV-seronegative. The V gene is TRBV5-1, the J gene TRBJ1-4, with 8 bases fitting TRBD1. In DNA, the CDR3 is TGCGCCAGCAGGACAGGGGCGATTAATGAAAAACTGTTTTTT. Protein product: CASRTGAINEKLFF.